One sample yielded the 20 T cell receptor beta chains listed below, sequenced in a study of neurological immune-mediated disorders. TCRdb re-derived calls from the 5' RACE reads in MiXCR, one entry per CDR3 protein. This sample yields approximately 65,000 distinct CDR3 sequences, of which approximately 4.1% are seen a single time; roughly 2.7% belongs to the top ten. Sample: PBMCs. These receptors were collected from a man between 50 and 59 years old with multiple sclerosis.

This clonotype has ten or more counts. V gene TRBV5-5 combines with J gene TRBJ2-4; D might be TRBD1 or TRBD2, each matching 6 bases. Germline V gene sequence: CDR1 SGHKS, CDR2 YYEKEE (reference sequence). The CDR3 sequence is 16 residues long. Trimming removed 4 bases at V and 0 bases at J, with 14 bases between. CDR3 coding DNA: TGTGCCAGCAGCATGGGGGGCGTACTAGCCAAAAACATTCAGTACTTC. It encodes CASSMGGVLAKNIQYF.

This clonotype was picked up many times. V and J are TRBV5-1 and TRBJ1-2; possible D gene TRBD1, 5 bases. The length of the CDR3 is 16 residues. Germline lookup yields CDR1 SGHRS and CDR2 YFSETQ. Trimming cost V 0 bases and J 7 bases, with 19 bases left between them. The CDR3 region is CASSLAEGDRKGGYTF. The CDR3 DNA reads TGCGCCAGCAGCTTGGCCGAAGGGGATCGTAAGGGTGGCTACACCTTC.

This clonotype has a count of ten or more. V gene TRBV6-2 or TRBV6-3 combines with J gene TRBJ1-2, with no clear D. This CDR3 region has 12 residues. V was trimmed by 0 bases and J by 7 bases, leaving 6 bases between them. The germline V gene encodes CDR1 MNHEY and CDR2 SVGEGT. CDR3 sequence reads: CASSYSGFGYTF. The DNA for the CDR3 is TGTGCCAGCAGTTACTCAGGGTTTGGCTACACCTTC.

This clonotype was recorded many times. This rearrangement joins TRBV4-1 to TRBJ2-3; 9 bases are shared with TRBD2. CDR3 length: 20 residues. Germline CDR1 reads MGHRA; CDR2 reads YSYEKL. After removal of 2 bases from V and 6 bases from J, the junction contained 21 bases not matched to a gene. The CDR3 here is CASSQRAGSGGLSSPDTQYF. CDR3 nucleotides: TGCGCCAGCAGCCAAAGAGCTGGTAGCGGGGGCTTATCTTCCCCCGATACGCAGTATTTT.

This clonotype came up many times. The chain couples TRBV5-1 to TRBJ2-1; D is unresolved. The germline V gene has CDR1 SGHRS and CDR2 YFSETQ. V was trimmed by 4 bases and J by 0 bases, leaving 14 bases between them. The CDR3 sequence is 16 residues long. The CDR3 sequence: CASSPQPASSYNEQFF. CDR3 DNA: TGCGCCAGCAGCCCGCAGCCAGCGAGCTCCTACAATGAGCAGTTCTTC.

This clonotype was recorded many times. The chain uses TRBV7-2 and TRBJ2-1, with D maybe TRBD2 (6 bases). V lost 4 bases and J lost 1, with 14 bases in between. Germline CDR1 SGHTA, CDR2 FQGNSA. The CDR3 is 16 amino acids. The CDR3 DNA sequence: TGTGCCAGCAGCTCTGCGGGGCAGAAATCCTACAATGAGCAGTTCTTC. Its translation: CASSSAGQKSYNEQFF.

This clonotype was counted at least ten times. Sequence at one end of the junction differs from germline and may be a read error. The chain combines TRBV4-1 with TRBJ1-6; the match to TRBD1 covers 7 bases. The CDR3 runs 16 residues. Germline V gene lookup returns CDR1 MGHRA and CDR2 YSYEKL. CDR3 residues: CASSQDSAGGNSPLNF. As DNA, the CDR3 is TGCGCCAGCAGCCAAGATTCGGCAGGGGGGAATTCACCCCTCAACTTT.

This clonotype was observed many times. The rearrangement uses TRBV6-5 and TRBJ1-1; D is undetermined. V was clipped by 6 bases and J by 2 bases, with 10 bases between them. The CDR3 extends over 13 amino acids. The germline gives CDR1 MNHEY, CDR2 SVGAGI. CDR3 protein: CASRQRVNTEAFF. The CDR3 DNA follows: TGTGCCAGCAGACAGAGGGTTAACACTGAAGCTTTCTTT.

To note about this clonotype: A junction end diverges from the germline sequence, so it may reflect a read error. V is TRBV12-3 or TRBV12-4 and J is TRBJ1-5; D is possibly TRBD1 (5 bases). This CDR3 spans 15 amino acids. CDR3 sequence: CASSRDLGRNQPQNF. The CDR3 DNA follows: TGTGCCAGCAGTAGGGACCTGGGACGCAATCAGCCCCAGAATTTT.

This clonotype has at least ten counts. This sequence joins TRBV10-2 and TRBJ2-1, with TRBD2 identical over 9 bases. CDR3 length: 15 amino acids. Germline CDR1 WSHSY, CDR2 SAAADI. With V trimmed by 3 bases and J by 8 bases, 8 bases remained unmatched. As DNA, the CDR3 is TGCGCCAGCAGTGAAGGCGGGGGGGTTAAGGATGAGCAGTTCTTC. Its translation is CASSEGGGVKDEQFF.

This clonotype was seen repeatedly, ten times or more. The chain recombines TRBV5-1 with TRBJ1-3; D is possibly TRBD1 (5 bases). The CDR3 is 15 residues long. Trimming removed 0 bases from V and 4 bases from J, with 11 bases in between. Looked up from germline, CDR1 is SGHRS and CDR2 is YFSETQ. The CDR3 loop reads CASSLGGVLGNTIYF. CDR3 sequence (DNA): TGCGCCAGCAGCTTGGGAGGGGTACTCGGAAACACCATATATTTT. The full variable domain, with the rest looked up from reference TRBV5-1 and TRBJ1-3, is KAGVTQTPRYLIKTRGQQVTLSCSPISGHRSVSWYQQTPGQGLQFLFEYFSETQRNKGNFPGRFSGRQFSNSRSEMNVSTLELGDSALYLCASSLGGVLGNTIYFGEGSWLTVV.

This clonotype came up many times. DNA for the CDR3: TGTGCCAGCAGCAGCGGGACTAGCGGGTTCTCAGGGGAGCAGTTCTTC. Translated, it gives CASSSGTSGFSGEQFF. The chain is built from TRBV7-9 and TRBJ2-1; 12 bases agree with TRBD2. CDR1 is SEHNR, CDR2 FQNEAQ, per germline (reference sequence). With V trimmed by 5 bases and J by 10 bases, 12 bases remained unmatched. The CDR3 has 16 residues.

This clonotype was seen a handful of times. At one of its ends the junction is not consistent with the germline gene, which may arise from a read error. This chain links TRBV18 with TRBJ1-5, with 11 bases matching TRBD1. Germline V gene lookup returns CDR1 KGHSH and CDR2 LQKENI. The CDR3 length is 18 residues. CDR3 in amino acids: CASSEDRGLVYSNQPQNF. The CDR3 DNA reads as TGTGCCAGCTCGGAGGACAGGGGGCTCGTCTATAGCAATCAGCCCCAGAATTTT. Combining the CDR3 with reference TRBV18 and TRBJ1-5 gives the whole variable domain NAGVMQNPRHLVRRRGQEARLRCSPMKGHSHVYWYRQLPEEGLKFMVYLQKENIIDESGMPKERFSAEFPKEGPSILRIQQVVRGDSAAYFCASSEDRGLVYSNQPQNFGDGTRLSIL.

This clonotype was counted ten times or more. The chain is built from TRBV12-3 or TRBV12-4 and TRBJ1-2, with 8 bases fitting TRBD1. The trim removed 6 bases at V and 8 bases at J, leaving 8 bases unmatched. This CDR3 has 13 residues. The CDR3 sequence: CASSLTGVRGYTF. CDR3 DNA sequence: TGTGCCAGCAGCTTGACAGGGGTGCGGGGCTACACCTTC.

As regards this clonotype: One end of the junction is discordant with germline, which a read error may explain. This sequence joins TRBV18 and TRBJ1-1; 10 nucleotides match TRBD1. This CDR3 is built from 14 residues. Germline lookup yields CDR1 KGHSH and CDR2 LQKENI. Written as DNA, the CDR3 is TGTGCCAACTCACAGGGACAGGGGCGTACTGAAGCTTTCTTT. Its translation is CANSQGQGRTEAFF.

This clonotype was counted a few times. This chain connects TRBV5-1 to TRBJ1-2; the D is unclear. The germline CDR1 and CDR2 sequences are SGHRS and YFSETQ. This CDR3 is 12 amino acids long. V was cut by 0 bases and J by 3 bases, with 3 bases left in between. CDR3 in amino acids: CASSLDDYGYTF. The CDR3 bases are TGCGCCAGCAGCTTGGACGACTATGGCTACACCTTC. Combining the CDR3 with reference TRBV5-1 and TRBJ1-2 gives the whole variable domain KAGVTQTPRYLIKTRGQQVTLSCSPISGHRSVSWYQQTPGQGLQFLFEYFSETQRNKGNFPGRFSGRQFSNSRSEMNVSTLELGDSALYLCASSLDDYGYTFGSGTRLTVV.

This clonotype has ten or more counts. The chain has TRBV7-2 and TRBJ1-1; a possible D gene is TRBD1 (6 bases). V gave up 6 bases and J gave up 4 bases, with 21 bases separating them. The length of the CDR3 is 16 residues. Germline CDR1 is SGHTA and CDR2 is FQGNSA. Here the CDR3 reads CASRPLGSGDRTEAFF. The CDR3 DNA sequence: TGTGCCAGCAGACCCTTGGGATCAGGGGATCGCACTGAAGCTTTCTTT.

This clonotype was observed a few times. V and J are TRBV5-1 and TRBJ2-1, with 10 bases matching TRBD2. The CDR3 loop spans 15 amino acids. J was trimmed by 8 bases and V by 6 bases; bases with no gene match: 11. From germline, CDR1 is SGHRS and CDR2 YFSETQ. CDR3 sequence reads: CASTELAGRVDEQFF. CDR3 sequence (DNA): TGCGCCAGCACCGAACTAGCGGGGCGGGTAGATGAGCAGTTCTTC.

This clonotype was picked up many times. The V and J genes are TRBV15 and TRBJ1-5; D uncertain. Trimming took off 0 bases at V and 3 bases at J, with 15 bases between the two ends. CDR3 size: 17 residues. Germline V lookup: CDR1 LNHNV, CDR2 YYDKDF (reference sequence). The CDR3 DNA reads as TGTGCCACCAGCAGAGATCGTTTTGGCACCTTCAATCAGCCCCAGCATTTT. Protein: CATSRDRFGTFNQPQHF.

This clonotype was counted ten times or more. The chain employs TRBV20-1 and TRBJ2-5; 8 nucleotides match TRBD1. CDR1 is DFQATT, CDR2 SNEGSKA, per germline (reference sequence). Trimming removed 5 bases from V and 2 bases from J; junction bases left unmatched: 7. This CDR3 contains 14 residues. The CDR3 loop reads CSAGQGRGQETQYF. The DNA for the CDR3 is TGCAGTGCTGGACAGGGTCGGGGGCAAGAGACCCAGTACTTC.